This T cell receptor (beta chain) was obtained from a study of chemoradiotherapy in HPV16-positive cancers. Study in general: A couple of HPV16-positive patients' cells yielded candidate HPV-specific clones and common motifs. Study-level points and caveats: Candidate HPV-specific clones and E7-related TCR motifs grew in tumor during treatment. Better recurrence-free survival went with HPV-responsive T-cell expansion in HPV16-positive patients.

The V and J ends lost 0 bases and 5 bases respectively, with 8 bases between them. The CDR3 totals 13 residues. Germline CDR1 is SGHRS and CDR2 is YFSETQ. Regarding this clone: What it recognizes is unknown.

The repertoire was sequenced with immunoSEQ multiplex PCR; TCRdb's copy has only in-frame clones and lacks some. The sample holds about 1,800 clones; roughly four fifths are singletons and the top ten take roughly 6%. This sequence joins TRBV5-1 and TRBJ2-5; perhaps TRBD1 as D (5 bases). The specimen was tumor tissue, collected from a patient who underwent chemoradiotherapy. The origin of this receptor is a human donor with HPV-associated anogenital cancer. The CDR3 nucleotides read TGCGCCAGCAGCTTGGATTCAGGGGAGACCCAGTACTTC. This codes for CASSLDSGETQYF.